Listed here are 31 T cell receptor beta chains from one sample, sequenced in a study of CD8 T cells in ankylosing spondylitis. Study results and limitations: Among TCR beta sequences, a motif of roughly 8 highly homologous variants appeared characteristic of ankylosing spondylitis blood.

No antigen has been assigned to these receptors. Via MiXCR, TCRdb re-called the 5' RACE reads, giving one row per CDR3 protein. The sample has about 540,000 distinct CDR3 sequences; about an eighth are singletons. Material: blood, either unsorted or a sorted T cell fraction (not recorded which). These TCRs come from a male donor with ankylosing spondylitis.

The J gene is TRBJ1-5, the V gene TRBV15; D is possibly TRBD1 (5 bases). Trimming stripped 0 bases from V and 5 bases from J, with 5 bases between. This CDR3 is built from 13 residues. In germline, CDR1 is LNHNV, CDR2 YYDKDF (reference sequence). This chain's CDR3 is CATSREGDQPQHF. In DNA, the CDR3 is TGTGCCACCAGCAGAGAAGGGGATCAGCCCCAGCATTTT. Based on the CDR3 plus reference TRBV15 and TRBJ1-5, the full variable domain is DAMVIQNPRYQVTQFGKPVTLSCSQTLNHNVMYWYQQKSSQAPKLLFHYYDKDFNNEADTPDNFQSRRPNTSFCFLDIRSPGLGDTAMYLCATSREGDQPQHFGDGTRLSIL.

The sample holds many counts of this clonotype. This chain links TRBV20-1 with TRBJ2-3, with 8 bases aligning to TRBD2. J was trimmed by 5 bases and V by 2 bases; bases with no gene match: 12. The length of the CDR3 is 16 residues. Per the germline V gene, CDR1 is DFQATT and CDR2 is SNEGSKA (reference sequence). The CDR3 DNA is TGCAGTGCTAGAAGGAGGAGCGGGAGCACGGGAGATACGCAGTATTTT. This gives the protein CSARRRSGSTGDTQYF.

The chain uses TRBV5-1 and TRBJ2-6; D is unclear. This CDR3 region has 15 residues. Germline CDR1 reads SGHRS; CDR2 reads YFSETQ. Trimming took off 0 bases at V and 0 bases at J, with 4 bases between the two ends. Written as DNA, the CDR3 is TGCGCCAGCAGCTTGGAGCCCTCTGGGGCCAACGTCCTGACTTTC. It encodes CASSLEPSGANVLTF.

This clonotype was counted at least ten times. This chain links TRBV10-3 with TRBJ2-2; 7 nucleotides line up with TRBD1. The CDR3 contains 16 residues. V shed 2 bases, J shed 4 bases, and the junction held 7 bases outside the gene matches. Germline CDR1 and CDR2: ENHRY and SYGVKD. In DNA form, the CDR3 reads TGTGCCATCAGTGAGGTGTCACAGGGGCCCACCGGGGAGCTGTTTTTT. This sequence encodes CAISEVSQGPTGELFF.

This clonotype was seen many times. This chain links TRBV12-3 or TRBV12-4 with TRBJ1-4; D not resolved. The CDR3 is 12 residues long. Trimming left V 2 bases short and J 7 bases short, with 5 bases between. The CDR3 loop is CASSLSGEKLFF. The DNA for the CDR3 is TGTGCCAGCAGTTTATCTGGTGAAAAACTGTTTTTT.

Remarks on this clonotype: This sequence may be a read error, since a much larger clone differs from it by one base. This chain joins TRBV5-1 and TRBJ2-1, with D perhaps matching TRBD2 (6 bases). There are 13 residues in the CDR3. Germline-derived CDR1 and CDR2 are SGHRS and YFSETQ. The DNA for the CDR3 is TGCGCCAGCAGCCAAACCGGGAGTGGAAAGCAGTTATTC. This gives the protein CASSQTGSGKQLF.

This clonotype occurred a few times. The genes are TRBV7-8 and TRBJ2-1; D gene uncertain. The CDR3 runs to 18 residues. Germline lookup yields CDR1 SGHVS and CDR2 FQNEAQ. The ends were cut back, 1 base at V and 7 bases at J, with 23 bases in the middle. CDR3 protein: CASSLGTLSAVWSNEQFF. CDR3 nucleotides: TGTGCCAGCAGCTTAGGGACCCTAAGCGCGGTTTGGTCTAATGAGCAGTTCTTC.

This clonotype was seen a handful of times. The gene calls are TRBV7-9 and TRBJ1-6; 9 nucleotides agree with TRBD1. Per the germline V gene, CDR1 is SEHNR and CDR2 is FQNEAQ (reference sequence). The CDR3 is 15 residues long. V lost 5 bases to trimming and J lost 7 bases; unmatched junction nucleotides: 6. CDR3 coding DNA: TGTGCCAGCAGCCACACTGGGACAGGGAATTCACCCCTCCACTTT. Amino acids: CASSHTGTGNSPLHF.

This clonotype has just a few counts. The chain carries TRBV28 and TRBJ1-1; tentative D call: TRBD1 (5 bases). CDR3 size: 15 residues. V was shortened by 6 bases and J by 0 bases, with 14 bases between the two germline ends. Germline V gene lookup returns CDR1 MDHEN and CDR2 SYDVKM. CDR3 region: CASRAVSGLNTEAFF. Written as DNA, the CDR3 is TGTGCCAGCAGAGCCGTATCAGGGTTGAACACTGAAGCTTTCTTT.

The rearrangement uses TRBV7-9 and TRBJ1-1; weak D call: TRBD1 (6 bases). Deletions cut 8 bases from V and 1 base from J, with 17 bases between. The CDR3 is 15 residues long. In germline, CDR1 is SEHNR, CDR2 FQNEAQ (reference sequence). The CDR3 sequence: CASGPRTARNTEAFF. The CDR3 DNA is TGTGCCAGCGGGCCTCGGACAGCCAGGAACACTGAAGCTTTCTTT.

The CDR3 protein is CAISEGDSNSPLHF. CDR3 nucleotide sequence: TGTGCCATCAGTGAAGGGGACTCCAATTCACCCCTCCACTTT. The chain couples TRBV10-3 to TRBJ1-6; possible D gene TRBD1, 5 bases. Germline V lookup: CDR1 ENHRY, CDR2 SYGVKD. The CDR3 totals 14 residues. V lost 3 bases to trimming and J lost 7 bases, with 10 bases between them.

The V and J genes are TRBV12-3 or TRBV12-4 and TRBJ1-3; D might be TRBD1 (5 bases). CDR3 size: 16 residues. Trimming took 2 bases from V and 1 from J, leaving 12 bases between them. CDR3 nucleotide sequence: TGTGCCAGCAGTTTATCATGGGGGGTGTCTGGAAACACCATATATTTT. As protein: CASSLSWGVSGNTIYF.

This clonotype was seen repeatedly, ten times or more. The CDR3 sequence is CSAMPGTSGRNEQYV. As DNA, the CDR3 is TGCAGTGCTATGCCCGGGACTAGCGGGAGGAACGAGCAGTACGTC. The chain has TRBV20-1 and TRBJ2-7, with 15 bases identical to TRBD2. CDR1 and CDR2 from the germline V gene are DFQATT and SNEGSKA (reference sequence). The ends lost 4 bases at V and 5 bases at J; junction bases unmatched: 6. This CDR3 is 15 amino acids long.

This clonotype was picked up many times. This chain joins TRBV29-1 and TRBJ2-5; TRBD2 matches at 11 bases. CDR3 length equals 15 residues. The V gene end was trimmed by 3 bases and the J gene end by 2 bases; junction bases not matched to a gene: 5. CDR1 is SQVTM, CDR2 ANQGSEA, per germline. CDR3 DNA: TGCAGCGTTGAGGGGACTAGCGGTAAACAAGAGACCCAGTACTTC. Protein sequence: CSVEGTSGKQETQYF.

In nucleotides, the CDR3 is TGCAGTGCTACCCCTAGCGGGGTTTTGGAGCAGTACTTC. Its protein product is CSATPSGVLEQYF. The chain joins TRBV20-1 to TRBJ2-7; TRBD2 matches at 9 bases. With 4 bases clipped from V and 7 bases from J, the junction kept 8 bases outside the gene matches. The CDR3 consists of 13 residues. Germline V CDR1 and CDR2: DFQATT, SNEGSKA (reference sequence).

This clonotype was found a few times. The chain employs TRBV19 and TRBJ1-1, with a weak D call TRBD1 (6 bases). Germline V gene sequence: CDR1 LNHDA, CDR2 SQIVND (reference sequence). The CDR3 is made up of 15 amino acids. The V gene lost 6 bases and the J gene lost 2 bases, with 16 bases spanning the gap. The CDR3 nucleotides read TGTGCCAGTAGGCCAGGACAGTTCCTAAACACTGAAGCTTTCTTT. It specifies CASRPGQFLNTEAFF.

The chain recombines TRBV20-1 with TRBJ1-4; a possible D gene is TRBD1 (5 bases). Germline assignment: CDR1 DFQATT and CDR2 SNEGSKA (reference sequence). CDR3 length equals 14 residues. V was cut by 3 bases and J by 0 bases, with 8 bases left in between. The CDR3 is CSARRGATNEKLFF. The CDR3 DNA reads as TGCAGTGCTAGGAGGGGAGCAACTAATGAAAAACTGTTTTTT.

The chain recombines TRBV12-3 or TRBV12-4 with TRBJ2-1; TRBD1 might be the D (5 bases). The CDR3 runs to 14 residues. V lost 6 bases and J lost 10, with 19 bases in between. CDR3 loop: CASSAPYDRNEQFF. As DNA, the CDR3 is TGTGCCAGCAGCGCTCCCTATGACAGAAACGAGCAGTTCTTC.

In its sample, this clonotype was seen a few times. This chain joins TRBV6-5 and TRBJ2-1; no definite D call. The germline V and J ends were trimmed by 1 base and 10 bases, with 17 bases remaining between them. Germline assignment: CDR1 MNHEY and CDR2 SVGAGI. The CDR3 sequence is 15 residues long. CDR3 DNA: TGTGCCAGCAGTTACTTCGCAATCGGAGTCGAAGAGCAGTTCTTC. Its translation is CASSYFAIGVEEQFF.

V and J are TRBV3-1 and TRBJ1-4; a weak D match, TRBD1 (5 bases). The V and J ends lost 1 base and 8 bases respectively, with 14 bases between them. Germline V gene sequence: CDR1 LGHDT, CDR2 YNNKEL (reference sequence). This CDR3 region has 15 residues. CDR3 sequence: CASSQGGSLKEKLFF. The CDR3 DNA reads TGTGCCAGCAGCCAAGGGGGCAGCCTTAAGGAAAAACTGTTTTTT.

This clonotype has more than one count but fewer than ten. The chain joins TRBV4-1 to TRBJ2-5; the match to TRBD2 covers 13 bases. V was pared by 0 bases and J by 7 bases, with 8 bases of the junction left unmatched. The CDR3 length is 17 residues. Germline V gives CDR1 MGHRA, CDR2 YSYEKL. The CDR3 loop is CASSQDSRTSGSGTQYF. CDR3 bases: TGCGCCAGCAGCCAAGATAGCCGGACTAGCGGGAGTGGGACCCAGTACTTC.

The chain couples TRBV20-1 to TRBJ2-6, with 10 bases matching TRBD2. The CDR3 is made up of 17 amino acids. Germline loops: CDR1 DFQATT, CDR2 SNEGSKA (reference sequence). The J segment lost 0 bases and the V segment lost 4 bases, leaving 6 bases of the junction unmatched. The CDR3 DNA sequence: TGCAGTGCTATAGCGGGAGGACCTTACTCTGGGGCCAACGTCCTGACTTTC. Translated: CSAIAGGPYSGANVLTF.

J is TRBJ2-1 and V is TRBV5-1; possibly TRBD2 for D (6 bases). The CDR3 loop spans 14 amino acids. Germline CDR1 is SGHRS and CDR2 is YFSETQ. The V end was cut by 1 base, the J end by 9 bases, with 14 bases between. DNA for the CDR3: TGCGCCAGCAGCTTGAAAGCTAGCGCGGGTGAGCAGTTCTTC. Amino acids: CASSLKASAGEQFF. Using reference TRBV5-1 and TRBJ2-1 for the parts outside the CDR3, the full variable domain is KAGVTQTPRYLIKTRGQQVTLSCSPISGHRSVSWYQQTPGQGLQFLFEYFSETQRNKGNFPGRFSGRQFSNSRSEMNVSTLELGDSALYLCASSLKASAGEQFFGPGTRLTVL.

This clonotype occurred a few times. V is TRBV12-3 or TRBV12-4 and J is TRBJ2-5; D gene unclear. The CDR3 runs to 11 residues. Deletions cut 7 bases from V and 4 bases from J, with 7 bases between. CDR3 sequence: CASTETETQYF. Here the CDR3 DNA reads TGTGCCAGCACCGAAACAGAGACCCAGTACTTC.

This clonotype has at least ten counts. The rearrangement links TRBV12-3 or TRBV12-4 to TRBJ2-2; 7 nucleotides line up with TRBD1. Unmatched junction bases numbered 6, after V lost 2 bases and J lost 6 bases. CDR3 size: 15 residues. CDR3 loop: CASSLTTGSSGELFF. Written as DNA, the CDR3 is TGTGCCAGCAGTTTAACGACAGGGAGTTCCGGGGAGCTGTTTTTT.

V gene TRBV25-1 combines with J gene TRBJ1-1; 7 nucleotides agree with TRBD1. Germline loops: CDR1 MGHDK, CDR2 SYGVNS. J was trimmed by 1 base and V by 2 bases; bases with no gene match: 4. CDR3 length equals 15 residues. DNA of the CDR3: TGTGCCAGCAGTGAACCCCGGACAGGGAACACTGAAGCTTTCTTT. It is translated as CASSEPRTGNTEAFF.

This clonotype has ten or more counts. The V call is TRBV2, the J call TRBJ1-6; weak D call: TRBD1 (6 bases). Looked up from germline, CDR1 is SNHLY and CDR2 is FYNNEI. V was pared by 3 bases and J by 5 bases, with 8 bases between. This CDR3 region has 14 residues. The CDR3 DNA reads TGTGCCAGCAGTGATCGGACAGATAATTCACCCCTCCACTTT. This sequence encodes CASSDRTDNSPLHF.

This rearrangement joins TRBV5-1 to TRBJ2-1; TRBD2 matches 9 bases. The CDR3 is 16 residues long. V shed 8 bases and J 7 bases; nucleotides not matched to a gene: 16. The germline gives CDR1 SGHRS, CDR2 YFSETQ. The CDR3 DNA follows: TGCGCCAGTCAGGAGGGGATAGCGGGAGTTTGGAATGAGCAGTTCTTC. Translation gives CASQEGIAGVWNEQFF.

CDR3 in amino acids: CASSPGRVGLAGSYEQYV. The CDR3 nucleotides read TGTGCCAGCAGCCCGGGCAGGGTTGGACTAGCGGGCTCCTACGAGCAGTACGTC. The gene calls are TRBV11-1 and TRBJ2-7, with 11 bases matching TRBD2. V was clipped by 5 bases and J by 0 bases; unmatched bases: 12. Germline-derived CDR1 and CDR2 are SGHAT and FQDESV (reference sequence). The CDR3 runs to 18 residues.

The rearrangement links TRBV7-2 to TRBJ1-1, with TRBD1 identical over 7 bases. Germline lookup yields CDR1 SGHTA and CDR2 FQGNSA. J gave up 1 base and V 3 bases, and 2 bases lay outside the gene matches. The CDR3 totals 14 residues. The chain's CDR3 is CASSFGQENTEAFF. The DNA for the CDR3 is TGTGCCAGCAGCTTCGGACAGGAGAACACTGAAGCTTTCTTT.

This clonotype was counted many times. The rearrangement links TRBV12-3 or TRBV12-4 to TRBJ2-3; D gene unclear. V was shortened by 5 bases and J by 8 bases, with 11 bases between the two germline ends. This CDR3 is 12 amino acids long. The CDR3: CASSRATGTQYF. For the CDR3, the DNA is TGTGCCAGCAGTCGTGCGACTGGTACGCAGTATTTT.